This record looks at one T cell receptor beta chain sequence and its context. Its antigen remains unidentified. A much more abundant neighbour one base away suggests this may be a read error. The data belong to a study of T cells in Graves' hyperthyroidism and ophthalmopathy. TCR beta CDR3 regions were amplified from RNA. The TCR CDR3 first-round RT-PCR relied on the HTBI primer set. One entry per CDR3 protein, called by TCRdb with MiXCR from the multiplex PCR reads. The table shows fewer than 900,000 distinct CDR3 sequences, with roughly a sixth occurring only once. Germline CDR1 and CDR2: SGHRS and YFSETQ. The J segment lost 4 bases and the V segment lost 7 bases, leaving 9 bases of the junction unmatched. The CDR3 sequence is 14 residues long. General study results and limits: Ophthalmopathy was separated from stable hyperthyroidism by a 13 V-J model.

Newly diagnosed hyperthyroidism patients aged 18 to 65 years had disease lasting under 2 months. Every diagnosis used clinical symptoms, serum thyroxine and TRAb, thyroid ultrasound and orbital computed tomography. The blood sample dates from first hyperthyroidism diagnosis, preceding any ophthalmopathy symptoms. The sequence was obtained from a woman aged 50 to 65 with Graves' hyperthyroidism that later progressed to Graves' ophthalmopathy. Sequences were obtained from blood. The rearrangement links TRBV5-1 to TRBJ1-2; 8 positions agree with TRBD1. The CDR3 is CASGGQGVGYGYTF. The CDR3, as DNA: TGCGCCAGCGGAGGACAGGGAGTCGGCTATGGCTACACCTTC.